This entry concerns a single T cell receptor beta chain. Unique molecular identifiers featured in how the TCRbeta library was prepared. MiXCR, applied by TCRdb to the PCR reads, yields one record per CDR3 protein. The repertoire holds approximately 510,000 distinct CDR3 sequences, with about 16% as singletons. The source of the sample is a study of T-cell reconstitution after alpha-beta-depleted transplantation in children. Trimming cost V 3 bases and J 0 bases; bases outside gene matches: 17. The germline V gene encodes CDR1 DFQATT and CDR2 SNEGSKA (reference sequence). The CDR3 covers 20 residues. This chain uses TRBV20-1 with TRBJ1-6; the match to TRBD1 covers 7 bases. This specimen consisted of PBMCs from the stem cell graft donor, obtained from the stem cell graft. The TCR comes from a human donor who donated a stem cell graft to a child with acute lymphoblastic leukemia. The CDR3 loop reads CSARRRRQGTASSYNSPLHF. CDR3 DNA: TGCAGTGCTAGGAGGCGTAGACAGGGAACCGCAAGCTCCTATAATTCACCCCTCCACTTT.